This T cell receptor beta chain was recorded in a study of regulatory T cells in long-lasting Graves disease. This clonotype was observed many times. As yet, its antigen is unknown. CDR3 size: 10 residues. V lost 5 bases and J 8 bases, leaving 6 bases between the germline ends. Study-level findings and limits: Compared with new cases, persistent Graves' patients showed reduced TCR diversity.

The authors built TCR beta libraries using iRepertoire HTBI primers and Arm-PCR of CDR3 regions. One entry per CDR3 protein, called by TCRdb with MiXCR from the multiplex PCR reads. The table has 400,000 to 550,000 distinct CDR3 sequences, roughly 17% seen once. Time point described: newly diagnosed GD, antithyroid drugs for less than 3 months. The authors made the TCR library using RNA they extracted from PBMCs. A volume of 7 to 9 milliliters of peripheral blood was collected in EDTA tubes. The same data also contributed to another study, on T cells in Graves' hyperthyroidism and ophthalmopathy. From that second work: It was considered stable Graves' hyperthyroidism when ophthalmopathy did not progress within 18 months.

The sample was peripheral blood mononuclear cells (PBMCs), taken at new diagnosis, from a patient treated with antithyroid drugs. The chain recombines TRBV12-3 or TRBV12-4 with TRBJ1-1; D remains ambiguous. The receptor's source is a woman aged 18 to 35 with Graves disease. The CDR3 bases are TGTGCCAGCAGTACGTTGGAAGCTTTCTTT. It translates to CASSTLEAFF.